This T cell receptor (beta chain) comes out of a study of molecular identifiers for immune sequencing clone quantification (dated by TCRdb to 2016 to 2019). About the full investigation: For a replicate experiment, RNA from around 20,000 or 100,000 naive CD8 T cells was divided into five aliquots, of which four were sequenced. This methods study benchmarked molecular-identifier clustering-based TCR repertoire sequencing (MIDCIRS) and TCR RNA copy counting, using CD8 T cells to do so.

The library relied on PCR. The instrument was a NextSeq 500. Bulk TCR libraries were generated as previously described, with the TCR primers listed in Table S5 used. The Qiagen AllPrep DNA/RNA kit was used to purify total RNA. Reads from multiple sequencing runs of the same library were pooled before analysis. The study's processing was this. Reads were retained only if their TCR constant sequence matched exactly, and those retained reads were trimmed to 150 nt and grouped according to their 12-nt molecular barcodes. Reads inside each barcode group were sub-clustered using a 15% Levenshtein threshold, and a quality-weighted consensus sequence was constructed for each RNA molecule. Non-functional sequences were excluded, and lower-count sequences lying one edit away from another sequence were also excluded. On the basis of fitting two negative binomial distributions, barcode sub-clusters with fewer than 20% of the maximum read count were discarded. TCRdb trimmed public reads at Q25 via fastp, called clones via MiXCR and kept in-frame beta chains. Every entry covers one CDR3 protein and lists the most common genes and DNA from its rows. The V and J calls here are based on TCRdb, not the publication. In this sample the table shows under 600,000 distinct CDR3 sequences, under 30% of which occur a single time. The ten most abundant clones make up approximately 0.76% of the sample.

Libraries of naive CD8 T cells were built from approximately 20,000 to 1,000,000 sorted cells, with 10%, 30% or 50% of the purified RNA used. Naive CD8 T cells were FACS-sorted as CD8+CD4-CCR7+CD45RA+ on a BD FACSAria II into RLT Plus buffer. Around 10 TCR copies' worth of Jurkat RNA were spiked into roughly 19,000-1,000,000 naive CD8 T cell samples to test detection sensitivity. Enrichment of CD8 T cells was done with RosetteSep CD8+ T Cell Enrichment Cocktail plus Ficoll-Paque, and ACK red cell lysis came afterward. This clonotype was counted between two and nine times. Its antigen is not yet known. It has no much larger one-base neighbor in the sample; base qualities were not kept. The paper's findings and limits, for the study overall: Highly expanded clone sizes could be underestimated if identical TCR molecules share a barcode. Modeling indicated about 3 TCR RNA copies recovered per cell, compared with about 9.4 by digital PCR, which implies a capture efficiency of about 31%. The naive libraries included spiked-in Jurkat TCR RNA (approximately 11 copies' worth), and this RNA is not part of the donor repertoire. In CMV-specific effector cells, clones with more than 20 RNA copies accounted for over 98% of molecules, whereas in naive cells such clones accounted for under 1%. A single cell's worth of spiked-in Jurkat TCR RNA was reported detectable even among one million naive CD8 T cells. When barcode sub-clustering was left out, chimeric consensus sequences inflated TCR diversity, with chimeras reaching as high as 47%.

This TCR came from a human donor in good health. Some libraries in this study had Jurkat cell RNA spiked in. The sample comprised naive CD8+ T cells from blood, with Jurkat cell RNA spiked in. Interpreted using the paper, the cell subset or site label stands for: FACS-sorted CD8+CD4-CCR7+CD45RA+ naive T cells.

For the CDR3, the sequence is CSASSGFSNQPQHF. The DNA sequence is as follows: TGCAGTGCTAGCTCAGGGTTCAGCAATCAGCCCCAGCATTTT. This receptor chain uses TRBV20-1 and TRBJ1-5; the D region possibly corresponds to TRBD1 (5 bases align). The CDR3, cysteine through phenylalanine, is 14 amino acids long. Only the CDR3 DNA stays, 42 bases, in frame from base 1. The germline ends are 10 bases apart after V is trimmed by 3 bases and J by 1 base. CDR1 is given as DFQATT and CDR2 as SNEGSKA, both from the germline V gene (reference sequence).